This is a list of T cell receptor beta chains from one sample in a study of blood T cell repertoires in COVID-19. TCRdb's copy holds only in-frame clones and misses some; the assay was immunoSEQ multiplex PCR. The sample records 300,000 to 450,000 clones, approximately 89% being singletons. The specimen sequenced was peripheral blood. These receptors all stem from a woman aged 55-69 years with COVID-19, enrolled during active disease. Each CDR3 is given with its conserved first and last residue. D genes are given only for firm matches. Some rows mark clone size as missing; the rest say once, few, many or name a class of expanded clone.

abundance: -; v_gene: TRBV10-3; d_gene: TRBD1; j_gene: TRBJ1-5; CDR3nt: TGTGCCATCAGTGACCCGTTTCTACAGGGGGCGGAGCAGCCCCAGCATTTT; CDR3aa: CAISDPFLQGAEQPQHF
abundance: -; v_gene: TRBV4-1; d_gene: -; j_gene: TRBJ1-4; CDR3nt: TGCGCCAGCAGCCAGTCTTACGGGGGGACGGGCGATGAAAAACTGTTTTTT; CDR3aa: CASSQSYGGTGDEKLFF
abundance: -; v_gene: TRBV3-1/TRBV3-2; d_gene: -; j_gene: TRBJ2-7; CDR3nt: TGTGCCAGCAGCCAAGGGGTTACAGGGAATAAGCAGTACTTC; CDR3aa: CASSQGVTGNKQYF
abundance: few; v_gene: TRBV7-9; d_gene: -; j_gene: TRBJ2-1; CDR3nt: TGTGCCAGCAGCTTAGAGGACTTCGGAAATGAGCAGTTCTTC; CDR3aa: CASSLEDFGNEQFF
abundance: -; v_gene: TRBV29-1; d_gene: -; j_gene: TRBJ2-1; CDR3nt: TGCAGCGCCCGGACGGGAGTTTACAATGAGCAGTTCTTC; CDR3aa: CSARTGVYNEQFF
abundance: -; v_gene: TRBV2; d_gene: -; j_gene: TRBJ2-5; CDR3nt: TGTGCCAGCAGATTGGACAGCCGAGCAGAGACCCAGTACTTC; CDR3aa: CASRLDSRAETQYF
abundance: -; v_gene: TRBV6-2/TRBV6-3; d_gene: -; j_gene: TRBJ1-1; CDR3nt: TGTGCCAGCAGTTACGGGAGACTGAACACTGAAGCTTTCTTT; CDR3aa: CASSYGRLNTEAFF
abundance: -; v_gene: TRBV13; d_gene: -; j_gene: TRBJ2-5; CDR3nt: TGTGCCAGCAGCATGACCGAGGGAACCCAGTACTTC; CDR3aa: CASSMTEGTQYF
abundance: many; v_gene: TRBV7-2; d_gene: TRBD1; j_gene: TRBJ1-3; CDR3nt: TGTGCCAGCGCGACAGGGAGAGAGGGAAACACCATATATTTT; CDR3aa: CASATGREGNTIYF
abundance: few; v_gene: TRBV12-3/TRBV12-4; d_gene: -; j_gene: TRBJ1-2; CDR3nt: TGTGCCAGCAGTTCGGGTTATGGCTACACCTTC; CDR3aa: CASSSGYGYTF
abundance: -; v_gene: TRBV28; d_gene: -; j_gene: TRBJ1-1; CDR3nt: TGTGCCAGCATCGGGGTGACAGGCTGGAACACTGAAGCTTTCTTT; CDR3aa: CASIGVTGWNTEAFF
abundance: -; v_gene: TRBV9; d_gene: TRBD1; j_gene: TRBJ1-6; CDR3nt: TGTGCCAGCAGCCCAGACAGGGGGCAAAGGTTTAATTCACCCCTCCACTTT; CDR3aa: CASSPDRGQRFNSPLHF
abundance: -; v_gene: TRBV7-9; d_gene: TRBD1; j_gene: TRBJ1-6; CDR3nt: TGTGCCAGCAGCTGGAAGGGGGCTTATTCACCCCTCCACTTT; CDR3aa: CASSWKGAYSPLHF
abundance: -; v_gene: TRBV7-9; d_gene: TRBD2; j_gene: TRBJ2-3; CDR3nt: TGTGCCATTCCGGGACTAGCGGGGGGCCACGCAGATACGCAGTATTTT; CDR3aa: CAIPGLAGGHADTQYF
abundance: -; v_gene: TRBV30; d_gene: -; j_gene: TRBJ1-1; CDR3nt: TGTGCCTGGAGTGTACCCCTTTTGATGAGGAACACTGAAGCTTTCTTT; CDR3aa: CAWSVPLLMRNTEAFF
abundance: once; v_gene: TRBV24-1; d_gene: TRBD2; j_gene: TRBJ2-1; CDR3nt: TGTGCCACCAGTGACCCTACTAGCGGGGGATCCTACAATGAGCAGTTCTTC; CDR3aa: CATSDPTSGGSYNEQFF
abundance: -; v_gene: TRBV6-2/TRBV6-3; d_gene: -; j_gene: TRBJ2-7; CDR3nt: TGTGCCAGCAGTTACTTCCGGGGGTCCGAGCAGTACTTC; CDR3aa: CASSYFRGSEQYF
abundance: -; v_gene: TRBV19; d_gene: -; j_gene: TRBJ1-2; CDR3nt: TGTGCCAGTGTCGCGGGGGGTGGCTACACCTTC; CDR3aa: CASVAGGGYTF
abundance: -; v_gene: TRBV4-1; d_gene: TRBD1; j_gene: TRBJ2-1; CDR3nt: TGCGCCAGCAGCCACCATCCAGTCCTTTGGGACAGGGGGCTTTGTAATGAGCAGTTCTTC; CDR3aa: CASSHHPVLWDRGLCNEQFF
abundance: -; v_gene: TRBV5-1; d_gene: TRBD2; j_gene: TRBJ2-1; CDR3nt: TGCGCCCGCAGCCGCGGCGGGGGGGATAACAATGAGCAGTTCTTC; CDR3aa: CARSRGGGDNNEQFF
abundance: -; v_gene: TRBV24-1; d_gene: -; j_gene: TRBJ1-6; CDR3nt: TGTGCCACCAGTGATTTAAGCGAGGTTAGCTCCTATAATTCACCCCTCCACTTT; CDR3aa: CATSDLSEVSSYNSPLHF
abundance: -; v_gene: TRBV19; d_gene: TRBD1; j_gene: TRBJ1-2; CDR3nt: TGTGCCAGTATGGGGACAGCTCTCTATGGCTACACCTTC; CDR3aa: CASMGTALYGYTF
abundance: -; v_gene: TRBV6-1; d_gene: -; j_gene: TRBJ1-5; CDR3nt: TGTGCCAGCAGTGAGGGGTTGGACAGTTTGCGCAATCAGCCCCAGCATTTT; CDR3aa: CASSEGLDSLRNQPQHF
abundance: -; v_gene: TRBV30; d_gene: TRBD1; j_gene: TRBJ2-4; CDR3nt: TGTGCCTGGAGTATACAGGGGGGCATTCAGTACTTC; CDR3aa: CAWSIQGGIQYF
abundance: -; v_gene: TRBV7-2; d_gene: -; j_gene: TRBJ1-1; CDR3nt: TGTGCCAGCAGCTTAGTTTCCGGTCTCGGGGTGCTTCCCGAAGCTTTCTTT; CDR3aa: CASSLVSGLGVLPEAFF
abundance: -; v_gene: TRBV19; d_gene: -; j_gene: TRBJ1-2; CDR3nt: TGTGCCAGTCAGGGTCTCGGCGGCTACACCTTC; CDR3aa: CASQGLGGYTF
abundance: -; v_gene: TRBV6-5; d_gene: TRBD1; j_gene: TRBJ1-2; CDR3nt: TGTGCCAGCAGTTCACAGGGGGGGTATGGCTACACCTTC; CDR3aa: CASSSQGGYGYTF